This T cell receptor (beta chain) came from a study of follicular helper T cells after annual influenza vaccination. About the study: For some subjects, blood spans the 2013-2014, 2014-2015 and 2015-2016 annual vaccinations.

Regarding time point: 2015-2016 season, 7 days after influenza vaccination. Before and after seasonal inactivated influenza vaccination, adults gave blood for sorting CD4 subsets for sequencing. Each time point used about 40 to 100 mL of blood. Non-naive CD4+CXCR5+PD-1+ cTfh were sorted into ICOS+CD38+ and ICOS-CD38- fractions. The ends lost 4 bases at V and 8 bases at J; junction bases unmatched: 3. CDR3 length: 13 amino acids. The assay was immunoSEQ multiplex PCR, and TCRdb's table has in-frame clones only and misses some. The table includes around 8,700 clones, roughly 80% detected once. Sequences were derived from CXCR5+ CD38- circulating T follicular helper cells from blood, sampled 7 days after influenza vaccination. Subset in this sample: circulating Tfh, non-naive CD4+CXCR5+PD-1+ (ICOS+CD38+ or ICOS-CD38-). The chain links TRBV5-3 to TRBJ1-6, with TRBD1 matching 7 bases. TRBV5-3 falls under the ORF class, with uncertain function. The clonotype comes from an adult who received the influenza vaccine. CDR3 loop: CARSITGDSPLHF. In DNA form, the CDR3 reads TGTGCCAGAAGCATAACAGGGGATTCACCCCTCCACTTT.